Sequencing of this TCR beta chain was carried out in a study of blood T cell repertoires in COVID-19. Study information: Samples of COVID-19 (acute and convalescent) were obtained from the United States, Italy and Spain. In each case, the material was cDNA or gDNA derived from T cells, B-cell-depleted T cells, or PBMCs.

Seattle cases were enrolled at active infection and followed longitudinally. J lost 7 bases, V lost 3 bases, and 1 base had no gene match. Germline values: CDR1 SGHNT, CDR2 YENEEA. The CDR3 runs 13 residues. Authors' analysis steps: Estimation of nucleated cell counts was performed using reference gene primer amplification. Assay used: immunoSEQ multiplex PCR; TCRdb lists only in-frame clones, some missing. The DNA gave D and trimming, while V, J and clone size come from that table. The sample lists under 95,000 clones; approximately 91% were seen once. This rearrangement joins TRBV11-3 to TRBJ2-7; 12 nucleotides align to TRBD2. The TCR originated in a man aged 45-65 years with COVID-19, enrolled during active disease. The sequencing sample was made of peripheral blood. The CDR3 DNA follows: TGTGCCAGCAGCTTCGGACTAGCGGGAGAGCAGTACTTC. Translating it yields CASSFGLAGEQYF.